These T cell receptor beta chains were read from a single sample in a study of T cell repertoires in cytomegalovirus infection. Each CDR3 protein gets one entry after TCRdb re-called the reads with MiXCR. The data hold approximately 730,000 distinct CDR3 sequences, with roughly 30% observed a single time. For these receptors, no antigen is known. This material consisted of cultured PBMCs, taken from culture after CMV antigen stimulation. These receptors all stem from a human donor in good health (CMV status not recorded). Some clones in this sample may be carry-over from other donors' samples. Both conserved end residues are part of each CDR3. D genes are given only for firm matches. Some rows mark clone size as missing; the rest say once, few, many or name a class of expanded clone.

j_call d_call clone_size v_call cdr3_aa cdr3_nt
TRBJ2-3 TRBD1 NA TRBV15 CATSKETGSTDTQYF TGTGCCACCAGCAAAGAGACAGGGAGCACAGATACGCAGTATTTT
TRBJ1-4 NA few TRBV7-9 CASSFSGSTTNEKLFF TGTGCCAGCAGCTTCTCGGGCAGCACAACTAATGAAAAACTGTTTTTT
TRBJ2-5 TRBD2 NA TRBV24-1 CATSDSGTKTQYF TGTGCCACCAGTGACTCCGGGACTAAGACCCAGTACTTC
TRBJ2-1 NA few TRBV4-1 CASSQEAHNEQFF TGCGCCAGCAGCCAAGAGGCGCACAATGAGCAGTTCTTC
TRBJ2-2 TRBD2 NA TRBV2 CASSEYGGGGFGELFF TGTGCCAGCAGTGAATACGGCGGGGGGGGGTTCGGGGAGCTGTTTTTT
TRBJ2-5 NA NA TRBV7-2 CASSLGEGTQYF TGTGCCAGCAGCTTGGGTGAGGGGACCCAGTACTTC
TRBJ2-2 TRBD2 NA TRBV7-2 CASSRTGAGGTGELLF TGTGCCAGCAGCAGGACCGGGGCGGGAGGCACCGGGGAGCTGTTGTTT
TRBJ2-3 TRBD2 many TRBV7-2 CASSISGTSTDTQYF TGTGCCAGCAGTATTAGCGGGACAAGCACAGATACGCAGTATTTT
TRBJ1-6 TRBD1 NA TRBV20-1 CSAGQGGEGSPLHF TGCAGTGCCGGTCAGGGGGGGGAAGGCTCACCCCTCCACTTT
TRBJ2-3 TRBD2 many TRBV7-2 CASSSALAGGPTDTQYF TGTGCCAGCAGCTCGGCGTTAGCGGGAGGGCCCACAGATACGCAGTATTTT
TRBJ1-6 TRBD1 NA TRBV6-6 CASSYFSDRGRSPLHF TGTGCCAGCAGTTACTTCTCGGACAGGGGGCGTTCACCCCTCCACTTT